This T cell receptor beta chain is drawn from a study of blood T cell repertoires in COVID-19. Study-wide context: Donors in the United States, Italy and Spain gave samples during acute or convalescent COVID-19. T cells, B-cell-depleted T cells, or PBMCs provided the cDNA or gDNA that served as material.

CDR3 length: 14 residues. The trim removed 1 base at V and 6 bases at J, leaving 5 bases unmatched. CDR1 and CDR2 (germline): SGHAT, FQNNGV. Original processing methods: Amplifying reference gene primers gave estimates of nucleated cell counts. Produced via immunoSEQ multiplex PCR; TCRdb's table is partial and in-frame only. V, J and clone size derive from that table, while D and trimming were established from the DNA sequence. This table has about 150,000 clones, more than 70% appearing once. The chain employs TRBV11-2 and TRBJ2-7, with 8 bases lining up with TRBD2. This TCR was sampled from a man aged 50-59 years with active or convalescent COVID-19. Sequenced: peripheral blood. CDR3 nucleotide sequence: TGTGCCAGCAGCTTAGCCTCCGGGGGGGTCGAGCAGTACTTC. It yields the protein CASSLASGGVEQYF.